The next 21 T cell receptor beta chains were all read from a single sample in a study of cytomegalovirus exposure and HLA in healthy donors. In the PCR, 60 Vbeta and 13 Jbeta primers were used. The method was immunoSEQ multiplex PCR; TCRdb's version includes in-frame clones alone and lacks a portion of them. Of approximately 130,000 clones listed, 70% to 90% are singletons. The sequenced material came from PBMCs. The receptors shown here come from a man aged 35-49 years in good health and CMV-seronegative.

The V call is TRBV6-1, the J call TRBJ1-1; D unresolved. V lost 2 bases and J 1 base, leaving 8 bases between the germline ends. From germline, CDR1 is MNHNS and CDR2 SASEGT. CDR3 length equals 14 residues. In nucleotides, the CDR3 is TGTGCCAGCAGTGAATTTTACGGGAACACTGAAGCTTTCTTT. Translated: CASSEFYGNTEAFF.

The chain has TRBV6-1 and TRBJ1-6; possibly TRBD1 for D (6 bases). The CDR3 totals 14 residues. CDR1 is MNHNS and CDR2 is SASEGT in the germline V gene. V was clipped by 1 base and J by 13 bases, with 14 bases between them. The CDR3 loop is CASSEGQGHIPLHF. The CDR3 bases are TGTGCCAGCAGTGAAGGGCAGGGGCACATCCCCCTCCACTTT.

The chain employs TRBV7-9 and TRBJ2-1; 8 bases are a match to TRBD2. This CDR3 has 15 residues. Per the germline V gene, CDR1 is SEHNR and CDR2 is FQNEAQ (reference sequence). The V and J ends lost 5 bases and 0 bases, in that order; junction bases with no gene match: 3. The CDR3 loop reads CASSAGTSSYNEQFF. DNA of the CDR3: TGTGCCAGCAGCGCCGGGACTAGCTCCTACAATGAGCAGTTCTTC.

In DNA form, the CDR3 reads TGTGCCAGCAGCTCGATAGGACAGACTCAGCCCCAGCATTTT. Amino acids: CASSSIGQTQPQHF. The chain carries TRBV6-6 and TRBJ1-5; TRBD1 is a possible D gene (6 bases). The CDR3 runs 14 residues. Deletions cut 6 bases from V and 6 bases from J, with 15 bases between. Per germline, CDR1 MNHNY and CDR2 SVGAGI (reference sequence).

The V gene is TRBV13, the J gene TRBJ2-2, with TRBD2 as a possible D gene (6 bases). The germline CDR1 and CDR2 sequences are PRHDT and FYEKMQ (reference sequence). The length of the CDR3 is 16 residues. Trimming removed 6 bases from V and 0 bases from J, with 14 bases in between. The CDR3 DNA reads as TGTGCCAGCAGAGTGGGGAGACTAGCGAACACCGGGGAGCTGTTTTTT. Translating gives CASRVGRLANTGELFF.

CDR3 bases: TGTGCCAGTAGTAGGGGACAGGGTTTAAGTAAAGCTTTCTTT. The encoded protein is CASSRGQGLSKAFF. This chain connects TRBV19 to TRBJ1-1; TRBD1 matches 9 bases. This CDR3 is 14 amino acids long. Germline-derived CDR1 and CDR2 are LNHDA and SQIVND (reference sequence). V lost 4 bases, J lost 9 bases, and 9 bases stayed unmatched.

V usage is TRBV9 and J usage is TRBJ2-7, with a tentative D call TRBD1 (6 bases). The CDR3 loop spans 15 amino acids. CDR1 SGDLS and CDR2 YYNGEE come from the germline V gene. V dropped 2 bases and J dropped 2 bases, with 14 bases sitting between them. The CDR3 loop reads CASSVGTTFTYEQYF. The DNA for the CDR3 is TGTGCCAGCAGCGTCGGGACAACTTTTACCTACGAGCAGTACTTC.

This clone was recorded once. This chain links TRBV5-4 with TRBJ2-3, with 9 bases aligning to TRBD2. The CDR3 extends over 19 amino acids. The germline gives CDR1 SGHNT, CDR2 YYREEE (reference sequence). J lost 5 bases, V lost 4 bases, and 20 bases had no gene match. The CDR3 is CASSPDLGFSGRGVDTQYF. The CDR3 DNA is TGTGCCAGCAGCCCGGATTTGGGTTTTAGCGGGAGAGGGGTAGATACGCAGTATTTT.

This chain joins TRBV4-1 and TRBJ2-7; TRBD2 agrees at 9 bases. The V and J ends lost 0 bases and 1 base, in that order; junction bases with no gene match: 4. The germline CDR1 and CDR2 sequences are MGHRA and YSYEKL. This CDR3 has 16 amino acids. The CDR3 loop reads CASSQERSGGSYEQYF. Here the CDR3 DNA reads TGCGCCAGCAGCCAAGAAAGGAGCGGGGGGTCCTACGAGCAGTACTTC.

This clone showed up just once. This chain connects TRBV4-2 to TRBJ2-1; no clear D. This CDR3 is 16 amino acids long. CDR1 is LGHNA and CDR2 is YNFKEQ in the germline V gene. Trimming cost V 6 bases and J 2 bases, with 17 bases left between them. The CDR3 here is CASSLTNSVPYNEQFF. CDR3 DNA: TGTGCCAGCAGTCTAACCAACAGTGTCCCCTACAATGAGCAGTTCTTC.

The chain couples TRBV30 to TRBJ1-2; D gene uncertain. Trimming removed 8 bases from V and 4 bases from J, with 11 bases in between. The V gene's germline CDR1 is GTSNPN and CDR2 SVGIG (reference sequence). The length of the CDR3 is 11 residues. The CDR3, as DNA: TGTGCCCAAGGGAGGGTCTATGGCTACACCTTC. It specifies CAQGRVYGYTF.

A single count supports this clone. The J gene is TRBJ2-5, the V gene TRBV4-3; TRBD1 matches 11 bases. Germline trimming cut 0 bases from V and 4 bases from J; bases unmatched to any gene: 1. CDR1 LGHNA and CDR2 YSLEER come from the germline V gene. The CDR3 runs to 15 residues. The CDR3 is CASSQEGTGGETQYF. CDR3 nucleotide sequence: TGCGCCAGCAGCCAAGAGGGGACAGGGGGAGAGACCCAGTACTTC.

This clone occurred a few times. The chain joins TRBV28 to TRBJ2-7, with 12 nucleotides matching TRBD2. Germline V gene sequence: CDR1 MDHEN, CDR2 SYDVKM. The CDR3 is made up of 15 amino acids. Trimming at V came to 6 bases and at J to 4 bases, leaving 7 bases not matched to a gene. CDR3 in DNA: TGTGCCAGCAGAGGGGAGACTAGCGGGAGTTACGAGCAGTACTTC. It translates to CASRGETSGSYEQYF.

This clone was seen just once. In the same sample, other DNA sequences code for this CDR3. This chain uses TRBV29-1 with TRBJ1-1; D is uncertain. Trimming left V 3 bases short and J 1 base short, with 3 bases between. The CDR3 extends over 11 amino acids. CDR1 is SQVTM, CDR2 ANQGSEA, per germline. The CDR3 nucleotides are TGCAGCGTTGAGAGGAACACTGAAGCTTTCTTT. Protein: CSVERNTEAFF.

V and J are TRBV5-1 and TRBJ1-1, with TRBD1 identical over 10 bases. V dropped 0 bases and J dropped 4; count of bases not matched to a gene: 3. CDR1 and CDR2 from the germline V gene are SGHRS and YFSETQ. The CDR3 contains 15 residues. CDR3 region: CASSLEDRGATEAFF. The CDR3 coding sequence is TGCGCCAGCAGCTTGGAGGACAGGGGGGCCACTGAAGCTTTCTTT.

The chain links TRBV7-9 to TRBJ2-5, with unresolved D. Trimming took 1 base from V and 5 from J, leaving 14 bases between them. The CDR3 spans 15 residues. The germline V gene encodes CDR1 SEHNR and CDR2 FQNEAQ (reference sequence). The CDR3 reads CASSLGMTVRETQYF. The CDR3 region has the DNA TGTGCCAGCAGCTTAGGGATGACGGTGAGGGAGACCCAGTACTTC. Variable domain in full (rest from reference TRBV7-9 and TRBJ2-5): DTGVSQNPRHKITKRGQNVTFRCDPISEHNRLYWYRQTLGQGPEFLTYFQNEAQLEKSRLLSDRFSAERPKGSFSTLEIQRTEQGDSAMYLCASSLGMTVRETQYFGPGTRLLVL.

This chain connects TRBV10-2 to TRBJ2-7, with 8 bases fitting TRBD1. Unmatched junction bases numbered 0, after V lost 4 bases and J lost 4 bases. Per germline, CDR1 WSHSY and CDR2 SAAADI. This CDR3 is built from 12 residues. The CDR3 spells CASSGQGYEQYF. CDR3 in DNA: TGCGCCAGCAGTGGACAGGGGTACGAGCAGTACTTC.

The rearrangement links TRBV27 to TRBJ1-2; D gene unclear. The V end was cut by 4 bases, the J end by 7 bases, with 10 bases between. CDR3 length: 12 residues. Germline lookup yields CDR1 MNHEY and CDR2 SMNVEV (reference sequence). CDR3 coding DNA: TGTGCCAGCAGTTCAGGTGCGATTGGCTACACCTTC. Amino acids: CASSSGAIGYTF.

This clone was counted between two and nine times. This sequence joins TRBV6-1 and TRBJ1-6; 11 nucleotides match TRBD1. The length of the CDR3 is 15 residues. Per germline, CDR1 MNHNS and CDR2 SASEGT. V gave up 1 base and J gave up 12 bases; unmatched junction bases: 5. The CDR3 DNA reads TGTGCCAGCAGTGAAGGCTGGACAGGGGGCCGACCCCTCCACTTT. This translates into CASSEGWTGGRPLHF.

V is TRBV4-1 and J is TRBJ1-5, with D perhaps matching TRBD1 (6 bases). Germline V lookup: CDR1 MGHRA, CDR2 YSYEKL. Trimming cost V 5 bases and J 5 bases, with 13 bases left between them. This CDR3 comprises 14 residues. CDR3 residues: CASSAPGQYQPQHF. CDR3 sequence (DNA): TGCGCCAGCAGCGCACCCGGACAGTATCAGCCCCAGCATTTT.

The rearrangement joins TRBV6-5 to TRBJ2-7; 9 bases are shared with TRBD1. This CDR3 region has 15 residues. Germline trimming cut 5 bases from V and 6 bases from J; bases unmatched to any gene: 11. CDR1 is MNHEY and CDR2 is SVGAGI in the germline V gene. The CDR3 coding sequence is TGTGCCAGCAGTCAATCTCAACAGGGGGCCGGCGAGCAGTACTTC. Amino acids: CASSQSQQGAGEQYF.